These 4 T cell receptor beta chains originate from one sample sequenced in a study of PD-1 blockade in mismatch repair-deficient tumors. The table came from immunoSEQ multiplex PCR; TCRdb's copy has only in-frame clones and leaves some out. Of about 39,000 clones in the sample, approximately 80% are singletons; the top ten hold around 0.99%. The sample consisted of PBMCs, taken about 38 weeks after starting pembrolizumab. The source is an adult with mismatch repair-deficient cancer.

This clone was counted between two and nine times. The chain links TRBV14 to TRBJ2-7, with TRBD1 matching over 8 bases. The V segment lost 6 bases and the J segment 5 bases; nucleotides outside the gene matches: 9. The CDR3 is made up of 14 amino acids. CDR1 is SGHDN, CDR2 FVKESK, per germline. CDR3 sequence reads: CASRRTGTTDEQYF. CDR3 bases: TGTGCCAGCAGGAGGACAGGGACAACCGACGAGCAGTACTTC.

This sequence joins TRBV4-1 and TRBJ2-7; 9 nucleotides line up with TRBD2. Germline values: CDR1 MGHRA, CDR2 YSYEKL. The CDR3 length is 16 residues. The V segment lost 1 base and the J segment 6 bases; nucleotides outside the gene matches: 10. The CDR3 coding sequence is TGCGCCAGCAGCCAAGGGAGGTTAGCGGGAGTAGGCGAGCAGTACTTC. Protein product: CASSQGRLAGVGEQYF.

This clone came up a few times. The genes are TRBV5-1 and TRBJ2-7; TRBD2 matches 10 bases. The trim removed 0 bases at V and 0 bases at J, leaving 6 bases unmatched. Germline loops: CDR1 SGHRS, CDR2 YFSETQ. The CDR3 is 17 residues long. Written as DNA, the CDR3 is TGCGCCAGCAGCTTGGCACTAGCGGGAAGGAGCTCCTACGAGCAGTACTTC. Translation: CASSLALAGRSSYEQYF. Drawing the rest from reference TRBV5-1 and TRBJ2-7, the complete variable domain is KAGVTQTPRYLIKTRGQQVTLSCSPISGHRSVSWYQQTPGQGLQFLFEYFSETQRNKGNFPGRFSGRQFSNSRSEMNVSTLELGDSALYLCASSLALAGRSSYEQYFGPGTRLTVT.

The chain employs TRBV30 and TRBJ1-1; 9 positions match TRBD1. Germline V gene lookup returns CDR1 GTSNPN and CDR2 SVGIG (reference sequence). J was trimmed by 5 bases and V by 3 bases; bases with no gene match: 7. The CDR3 sequence is 14 residues long. The CDR3: CAWRMTGGRTEAFF. The DNA for the CDR3 is TGTGCCTGGAGGATGACAGGGGGGCGAACTGAAGCTTTCTTT.